This T cell receptor (beta chain) was found in a study of blood T cell repertoires in COVID-19. Per the original methods: Cell counts per sample came from amplifying reference gene primers. The data were produced by immunoSEQ multiplex PCR, yet TCRdb's version contains in-frame clones alone and is incomplete. The V and J calls and the clone size are those of that table, but D and trimming were determined from the DNA. The sample has 300,000 to 400,000 clones; 87% are singletons. This receptor was identified in a woman between 45 and 65 years old with COVID-19, enrolled during active disease. The source material was peripheral blood.

The CDR3 region is CAIGGTRASFF. As DNA, the CDR3 is TGTGCCATCGGTGGGACACGGGCGTCTTTCTTT. V and J are TRBV10-3 and TRBJ1-1, with a weak D call TRBD1 (6 bases). Between the trimmed V and J ends, which lost 8 bases and 12 bases, there was a span of 16 bases. The germline V gene encodes CDR1 ENHRY and CDR2 SYGVKD. The CDR3 totals 11 residues.